This TCR beta chain was retrieved from a study of graft-versus-host responses after intestinal transplantation. The overall study: Grafts that recipients had were multivisceral, liver-intestinal, or isolated intestinal transplants.

Overall study results and limits: Researchers found peak circulating GvH clone levels linked to early post-transplant HvG declines. Detected in recipient marrow were GvH clones, some of which were first observed in ileum or blood. Across patients carrying graft-donor T cell macrochimerism, allografts held high graft-versus-host to host-versus-graft clonal ratios.

Details on this clone: Its matching antigen is unknown.

TCRdb keeps only in-frame clones here, not all; method: immunoSEQ multiplex PCR. The data contain 80,000 to 100,000 clones, about 94% of them singletons. The sequence was obtained from a human donor who received an intestinal transplant. Sequences were derived from unstimulated CD4+ T cells sorted from spleen or lymph node cells, sampled before intestinal transplant.

The CDR3 DNA is TGTGCCAGCAGCCTCGCGGTGGGACAGGTATCCTACGAGCAGTACTTC. Amino acids: CASSLAVGQVSYEQYF. The chain has TRBV4-2 and TRBJ2-7, with 8 bases fitting TRBD1. The germline V gene encodes CDR1 LGHNA and CDR2 YNFKEQ. The length of the CDR3 is 16 residues. With 4 bases clipped from V and 1 base from J, the junction kept 9 bases outside the gene matches.